Listed below are T cell receptor beta chains from one sample, sequenced in a study of blood T cells in healthy people across ages. TCRdb processed the 5' RACE reads anew with MiXCR; each CDR3 protein has one entry. The sample holds fewer than 700,000 distinct CDR3 sequences; roughly 48% are singletons and the top ten take 20% to 25%. The source material was blood. These receptors came from a man at least 80 years old in good health. The conserved cysteine and the conserved F or W are not part of the CDR3 here.

j_gene: TRBJ2-5; len: 13; v_gene: TRBV12-5; CDR3aa: ASGLAGKLAAPRY
j_gene: TRBJ2-7; len: 14; v_gene: TRBV27; CDR3aa: ASSPIRTSGTYEQY
j_gene: TRBJ2-3; len: 17; v_gene: TRBV20-1; CDR3aa: SARDSAIQRRANADTQY
j_gene: TRBJ2-3; len: 14; v_gene: TRBV20-1; CDR3aa: SARDDLTRSTDTQY
j_gene: TRBJ2-7; len: 12; v_gene: TRBV5-1; CDR3aa: ASRPSADSYEQY
j_gene: TRBJ2-1; len: 11; v_gene: TRBV20-1; CDR3aa: SAPVGSYNEQF
j_gene: TRBJ2-3; len: 10; v_gene: TRBV15; CDR3aa: ATRKTGDTQY
j_gene: TRBJ1-1; len: 11; v_gene: TRBV7-9; CDR3aa: ASSFGGITEAF
j_gene: TRBJ2-1; len: 14; v_gene: TRBV4-2; CDR3aa: ASSQEDGGAYNEQF
j_gene: TRBJ1-6; len: 14; v_gene: TRBV9; CDR3aa: ASSPDFDIYNSPLH
j_gene: TRBJ2-4; len: 12; v_gene: TRBV20-1; CDR3aa: SAGKPGVSNIQY
j_gene: TRBJ2-3; len: 15; v_gene: TRBV25-1; CDR3aa: ASRPRTVAGRRDTQY
j_gene: .; len: 13; v_gene: TRBV11-2; CDR3aa: ASSFLIGGRETQY
j_gene: TRBJ2-5; len: 12; v_gene: TRBV5-5; CDR3aa: ASSFGGRKETQY
j_gene: TRBJ2-5; len: 14; v_gene: TRBV18; CDR3aa: ASSPRDRGTLETQY
j_gene: TRBJ2-1; len: 12; v_gene: TRBV15; CDR3aa: ATSRDRGRNEQF
j_gene: TRBJ2-3; len: 13; v_gene: TRBV12-3/TRBV12-4; CDR3aa: ASTPGQGYTDVQY